This T cell receptor beta chain was documented in a study of T cell responses to AZD1222 COVID-19 vaccine. Study-wide findings and caveats: A mostly white British donor set with more females was recruited, and clonal diversity was possibly underestimated. Close to half of spike-specific TCRs reportedly recognize unmutated variant regions. Just six AZD1222 recipients were seropositive at baseline.

As concerns this clone: Its antigen is currently unknown.

Between the trimmed V and J ends, which lost 4 bases and 8 bases, there was a span of 19 bases. Looked up from germline, CDR1 is SGHTA and CDR2 is FQGNSA. The CDR3 spans 15 residues. Using immunoSEQ multiplex PCR, the repertoire was profiled, and TCRdb retains in-frame clones only, with some absent. This table has 130,000 or so clones, just over 90% appearing once. The sample in question was peripheral blood, obtained on day 0 of AZD1222 vaccination. This clonotype was obtained from an adult in good health. V usage is TRBV7-2 and J usage is TRBJ2-3; either TRBD1 or TRBD2 may fit D (5 bases each). The CDR3 is CASSSAGARLVTQYF. CDR3 sequence (DNA): TGTGCCAGCAGCTCCGCCGGGGCCCGCCTCGTTACGCAGTATTTT. The full variable domain, completed using reference TRBV7-2 and TRBJ2-3, is GAGVSQSPSNKVTEKGKDVELRCDPISGHTALYWYRQSLGQGLEFLIYFQGNSAPDKSGLPSDRFSAERTGGSVSTLTIQRTQQEDSAVYLCASSSAGARLVTQYFGPGTRLTVL.